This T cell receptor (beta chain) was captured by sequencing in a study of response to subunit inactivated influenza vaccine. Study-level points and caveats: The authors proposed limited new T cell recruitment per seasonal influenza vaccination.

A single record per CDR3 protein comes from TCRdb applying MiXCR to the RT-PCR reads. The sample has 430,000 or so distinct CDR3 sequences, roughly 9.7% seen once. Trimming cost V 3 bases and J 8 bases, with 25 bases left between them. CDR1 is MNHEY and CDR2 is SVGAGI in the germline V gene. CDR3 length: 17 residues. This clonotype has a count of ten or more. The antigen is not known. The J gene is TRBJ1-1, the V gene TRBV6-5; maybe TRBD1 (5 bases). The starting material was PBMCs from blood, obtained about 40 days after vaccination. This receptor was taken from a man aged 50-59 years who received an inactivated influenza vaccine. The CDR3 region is CASSYSSPYRGTGEAFF. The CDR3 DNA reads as TGTGCCAGCAGTTATTCCTCACCCTACCGCGGGACGGGAGAAGCTTTCTTT.